The 25 T cell receptor beta chains presented below share a single source sample, sequenced in a study of blood T cell repertoires in COVID-19. Only in-frame clones appear in the TCRdb table, and some are missing; sequencing was by immunoSEQ multiplex PCR. This table has fewer than 120,000 clones, 70% to 90% appearing once. What was sequenced was peripheral blood. These receptors were obtained from a human donor in a cohort sampled during active COVID-19.

This chain joins TRBV25-1 and TRBJ2-7, with 10 bases fitting TRBD2. This CDR3 is 18 amino acids long. Trimming took 2 bases from V and 0 from J; bases not matched to a gene: 10. Germline V lookup: CDR1 MGHDK, CDR2 SYGVNS. CDR3 residues: CASSERYSGGVSSYEQYF. CDR3 in DNA: TGTGCCAGCAGTGAACGCTACAGCGGGGGGGTGAGCTCCTACGAGCAGTACTTC.

The rearrangement uses TRBV7-9 and TRBJ1-5; D ambiguous. The CDR3 is 15 amino acids. V was cut by 2 bases and J by 4 bases, with 12 bases left in between. CDR1 SEHNR and CDR2 FQNEAQ come from the germline V gene (reference sequence). The CDR3 coding sequence is TGTGCCAGCAGCTTAATTGAGGGCGGAAATCAGCCCCAGCATTTT. Translated: CASSLIEGGNQPQHF. The full variable domain, in which reference TRBV7-9 and TRBJ1-5 provide the parts outside the CDR3, is DTGVSQNPRHKITKRGQNVTFRCDPISEHNRLYWYRQTLGQGPEFLTYFQNEAQLEKSRLLSDRFSAERPKGSFSTLEIQRTEQGDSAMYLCASSLIEGGNQPQHFGDGTRLSIL.

The chain has TRBV7-2 and TRBJ1-3, with 12 nucleotides matching TRBD1. CDR3 length equals 19 residues. Germline CDR1 SGHTA, CDR2 FQGNSA. Trimming at V came to 5 bases and at J to 0 bases, leaving 11 bases not matched to a gene. The CDR3 region is CASSAPGTGGPSSGNTIYF. For the CDR3, the DNA is TGTGCCAGCAGCGCCCCGGGGACAGGGGGCCCCAGCTCTGGAAACACCATATATTTT.

A few counts support this clone. The gene calls are TRBV10-1 and TRBJ1-3; D is uncertain. The CDR3 loop spans 13 amino acids. V lost 1 base and J 8 bases, leaving 9 bases between the germline ends. Germline V lookup: CDR1 WNHNN, CDR2 SYGVQD (reference sequence). CDR3 nucleotides: TGCGCCAGCAGTGAGTGGGAGTTGCACACCATATATTTT. It is translated as CASSEWELHTIYF.

The chain recombines TRBV24-1 with TRBJ2-1; 9 bases fit TRBD1. This CDR3 region has 15 residues. Germline CDR1 and CDR2: KGHDR and SFDVKD. With 5 bases clipped from V and 6 bases from J, the junction kept 7 bases outside the gene matches. CDR3 protein: CATSAGGTGINEQFF. CDR3 nucleotide sequence: TGTGCCACCAGTGCCGGGGGGACAGGGATCAATGAGCAGTTCTTC.

The V and J genes are TRBV5-5 and TRBJ2-7; D is perhaps TRBD2 (6 bases). Germline assignment: CDR1 SGHKS and CDR2 YYEKEE (reference sequence). V was shortened by 2 bases and J by 7 bases, with 16 bases between the two germline ends. This CDR3 has 14 residues. The CDR3 spells CASSFGGGEVEQYF. The CDR3, as DNA: TGTGCCAGCAGCTTCGGGGGAGGTGAAGTAGAGCAGTACTTC.

The rearrangement uses TRBV7-9 and TRBJ2-2; 7 nucleotides match TRBD1. Germline-derived CDR1 and CDR2 are SEHNR and FQNEAQ (reference sequence). With V trimmed by 5 bases and J by 1 base, 10 bases remained unmatched. The CDR3 consists of 17 residues. CDR3 nucleotide sequence: TGTGCCAGCAGCCCCACAACCGGGACAGAGAACACCGGGGAGCTGTTTTTT. Its protein is CASSPTTGTENTGELFF. The whole variable domain, remainder taken from reference TRBV7-9 and TRBJ2-2, is DTGVSQNPRHKITKRGQNVTFRCDPISEHNRLYWYRQTLGQGPEFLTYFQNEAQLEKSRLLSDRFSAERPKGSFSTLEIQRTEQGDSAMYLCASSPTTGTENTGELFFGEGSRLTVL.

The gene calls are TRBV29-1 and TRBJ1-5; 9 bases align to TRBD1. The germline gives CDR1 SQVTM, CDR2 ANQGSEA. Trimming cost V 6 bases and J 5 bases; bases outside gene matches: 5. This CDR3 is built from 13 residues. This chain's CDR3 is CSVGQGNDQPQHF. Here the CDR3 DNA reads TGCAGCGTCGGACAGGGGAACGATCAGCCCCAGCATTTT.

The DNA for the CDR3 is TGTGCCAGCAGTTACTGGGACAGGGCCTACGAGCAGTACTTC. It codes for CASSYWDRAYEQYF. This chain connects TRBV6-5 to TRBJ2-7, with 9 positions matching TRBD1. The CDR3 runs 14 residues. V shed 1 base, J shed 2 bases, and the junction held 0 bases outside the gene matches. The germline CDR1 and CDR2 sequences are MNHEY and SVGAGI.

The sample holds a few counts of this clone. The chain is built from TRBV6-6 and TRBJ2-1; unclear D gene. The germline V gene encodes CDR1 MNHNY and CDR2 SVGAGI (reference sequence). This CDR3 has 15 residues. V lost 2 bases and J 0 bases, leaving 8 bases between the germline ends. CDR3 nucleotide sequence: TGTGCCAGCAGTTACGAGACAAGCTCCTACAATGAGCAGTTCTTC. The encoded protein is CASSYETSSYNEQFF.

V and J are TRBV5-1 and TRBJ2-1; 8 bases are a match to TRBD2. With 4 bases clipped from V and 4 bases from J, the junction kept 10 bases outside the gene matches. The CDR3 runs to 16 residues. Germline-derived CDR1 and CDR2 are SGHRS and YFSETQ. CDR3 DNA: TGCGCCAGCAGCCGTGGACTAGCATCAGGGTACAATGAGCAGTTCTTC. It yields the protein CASSRGLASGYNEQFF.

This chain connects TRBV30 to TRBJ2-7, with D tentatively TRBD2 (6 bases). The V end was cut by 1 base, the J end by 1 base, with 14 bases between. The germline gives CDR1 GTSNPN, CDR2 SVGIG (reference sequence). The CDR3 spans 15 residues. This CDR3 is CAWSGLLAWSYEQYF. CDR3 coding DNA: TGTGCCTGGAGTGGGTTGCTAGCGTGGTCCTACGAGCAGTACTTC.

The chain carries TRBV30 and TRBJ2-3; tentative D call: TRBD1 (6 bases). Trimming took off 4 bases at V and 2 bases at J, with 13 bases between the two ends. The CDR3 contains 14 residues. Germline CDR1 and CDR2: GTSNPN and SVGIG (reference sequence). The CDR3 DNA sequence: TGTGCCTGGACACAGGGACCTTTCACAGATACGCAGTATTTT. This sequence encodes CAWTQGPFTDTQYF.

The V call is TRBV6-2 or TRBV6-3, the J call TRBJ2-2; no reliable D call. This CDR3 comprises 15 residues. V was cut by 3 bases and J by 0 bases, with 8 bases left in between. Per the germline V gene, CDR1 is MNHEY and CDR2 is SVGEGT. The CDR3 coding sequence is TGTGCCAGCAGTTATCAGGATCCGAACACCGGGGAGCTGTTTTTT. Amino acids: CASSYQDPNTGELFF.

The rearrangement joins TRBV28 to TRBJ1-2, with D possibly TRBD1 on 6 matching bases. Trimming stripped 2 bases from V and 7 bases from J, with 20 bases between. Germline V gene sequence: CDR1 MDHEN, CDR2 SYDVKM. The CDR3 contains 16 residues. CDR3 sequence reads: CASSLIPGQTLGGYTF. DNA for the CDR3: TGTGCCAGCAGTTTAATCCCTGGACAGACCCTTGGTGGCTACACCTTC.

V gene TRBV6-5 combines with J gene TRBJ1-6; TRBD1 matches at 7 bases. In germline, CDR1 is MNHEY, CDR2 SVGAGI. The CDR3 covers 15 residues. V was pared by 10 bases and J by 5 bases, with 11 bases of the junction left unmatched. Written as DNA, the CDR3 is TGTGCCACCGACAGGGCTACTGGGGATAATTCACCCCTCCACTTT. It codes for CATDRATGDNSPLHF.

CDR3 nucleotide sequence: TGCGCCAGCAGCCAAGATGCGAGGAACACTGAAGCTTTCTTT. Its translation is CASSQDARNTEAFF. This rearrangement joins TRBV4-3 to TRBJ1-1; no clear D. The CDR3 loop spans 14 amino acids. CDR1 LGHNA and CDR2 YSLEER come from the germline V gene. The germline V and J ends were trimmed by 0 bases and 1 base, with 6 bases remaining between them.

The V call is TRBV7-2, the J call TRBJ2-1; no clear D gene. Between the trimmed V and J ends, which lost 6 bases and 5 bases, there was a span of 8 bases. CDR3 length: 12 residues. Per the germline V gene, CDR1 is SGHTA and CDR2 is FQGNSA. CDR3 protein: CASRSEDNEQFF. Written as DNA, the CDR3 is TGTGCCAGCAGATCAGAAGACAATGAGCAGTTCTTC.

The CDR3 DNA reads TGTGCCAGCAGCCCAGACAGGGTTCTAGCCAAAAACATTCAGTACTTC. This codes for CASSPDRVLAKNIQYF. The rearrangement uses TRBV5-4 and TRBJ2-4, with 7 bases fitting TRBD1. Germline lookup yields CDR1 SGHNT and CDR2 YYREEE (reference sequence). V dropped 4 bases and J dropped 0; count of bases not matched to a gene: 7. The CDR3 has 16 residues.

The V gene is TRBV3-1 (or the pseudogene TRBV3-2), the J gene TRBJ1-1; no firm D call. The V gene's germline CDR1 is LGHDT and CDR2 YNNKEL (reference sequence). This CDR3 is built from 14 residues. V was shortened by 4 bases and J by 4 bases, with 13 bases between the two germline ends. The CDR3 loop is CASSPPGRVTEAFF. The DNA for the CDR3 is TGTGCCAGCAGCCCCCCGGGGAGGGTCACTGAAGCTTTCTTT.

This clone appeared a single time. The gene calls are TRBV6-2 or TRBV6-3 and TRBJ2-1; D is perhaps TRBD2 (6 bases). The germline V gene encodes CDR1 MNHEY and CDR2 SVGEGT. Trimming cost V 5 bases and J 7 bases, with 15 bases left between them. This CDR3 is built from 14 residues. For the CDR3, the DNA is TGTGCCAGCAGTAGACCGGGACTCCTAAATGAGCAGTTCTTC. Protein product: CASSRPGLLNEQFF.

The chain couples TRBV4-3 to TRBJ2-6, with 10 bases matching TRBD2. The junction had 10 bases not matched to a gene; V was cut back by 4 bases and J by 1 base. This CDR3 spans 19 amino acids. The germline V gene has CDR1 LGHNA and CDR2 YSLEER. CDR3 coding DNA: TGCGCCAGCAGCCTCGATTGGAGGACTAGCGGATCTGGGGCCAACGTCCTGACTTTC. Translation gives CASSLDWRTSGSGANVLTF.

This sequence joins TRBV29-1 and TRBJ2-3; D may be TRBD2 (6 bases). The CDR3 consists of 13 residues. Germline loops: CDR1 SQVTM, CDR2 ANQGSEA. V lost 5 bases and J lost 1, with 10 bases in between. The CDR3 protein is CSVTGTGTDTQYF. As DNA, the CDR3 is TGCAGCGTTACCGGGACTGGCACAGATACGCAGTATTTT.

The chain is built from TRBV5-4 and TRBJ2-7, with TRBD1 matching over 8 bases. Trimming removed 4 bases from V and 6 bases from J; junction bases left unmatched: 6. Germline V gene sequence: CDR1 SGHNT, CDR2 YYREEE (reference sequence). The CDR3 is 13 amino acids. CDR3 DNA sequence: TGTGCCAGCAGCATGGGGGACAGGCGCGAGCAGTACTTC. It is translated as CASSMGDRREQYF.

The J gene is TRBJ2-5, the V gene TRBV7-8; unclear D gene. V was clipped by 4 bases and J by 5 bases, with 5 bases between them. CDR1 SGHVS and CDR2 FQNEAQ come from the germline V gene. This CDR3 is built from 11 residues. The CDR3 bases are TGTGCCAGCAGCTCCCCGGAGACCCAGTACTTC. It encodes CASSSPETQYF.